Shown below are 4 T cell receptor beta chains from a single sample sequenced in a study of T cell responses to AZD1222 COVID-19 vaccine. Method: immunoSEQ multiplex PCR; TCRdb's copy keeps in-frame clones and lacks some. The profile shows about 160,000 clones, roughly nine tenths of them singletons. The material was peripheral blood, obtained on day 0 of MenACWY control vaccination. The source is an adult in good health.

This clone has a single count. The V and J genes are TRBV3-1 (or the pseudogene TRBV3-2) and TRBJ2-7; a weak D match, TRBD1 (6 bases). This CDR3 is 14 amino acids long. The V end was cut by 3 bases, the J end by 5 bases, with 14 bases between. The germline V gene encodes CDR1 LGHDT and CDR2 YNNKEL (reference sequence). The DNA for the CDR3 is TGTGCCAGCAGCCAGATACAGGGTTTCGACGAGCAGTACTTC. The encoded protein is CASSQIQGFDEQYF.

This clone was found once. The CDR3 DNA is TGTGCCAGCAGCGCCCGGGACAGGGCTGAAAAACTGTTTTTT. It yields the protein CASSARDRAEKLFF. The gene calls are TRBV7-8 and TRBJ1-4; 9 nucleotides match TRBD1. The CDR3 contains 14 residues. Trimming cost V 5 bases and J 7 bases; bases outside gene matches: 5. Germline CDR1 is SGHVS and CDR2 is FQNEAQ.

V usage is TRBV5-6 and J usage is TRBJ1-5; D remains ambiguous. Germline CDR1 reads SGHDT; CDR2 reads YYEEEE. This CDR3 spans 14 amino acids. V was pared by 2 bases and J by 1 base, with 7 bases between. The CDR3 DNA sequence: TGTGCCAGCAGCTTTACAAGAAGCAATCAGCCCCAGCATTTT. It specifies CASSFTRSNQPQHF.

This sequence joins TRBV14 and TRBJ1-1; D is unclear. V dropped 5 bases and J dropped 0 bases, with 25 bases sitting between them. CDR1 is SGHDN and CDR2 is FVKESK in the germline V gene. This CDR3 has 19 residues. CDR3 nucleotides: TGTGCCAGCAGCAAACGATCCAGCCCTTCTCTAGCGATGAACACTGAAGCTTTCTTT. Translated: CASSKRSSPSLAMNTEAFF.